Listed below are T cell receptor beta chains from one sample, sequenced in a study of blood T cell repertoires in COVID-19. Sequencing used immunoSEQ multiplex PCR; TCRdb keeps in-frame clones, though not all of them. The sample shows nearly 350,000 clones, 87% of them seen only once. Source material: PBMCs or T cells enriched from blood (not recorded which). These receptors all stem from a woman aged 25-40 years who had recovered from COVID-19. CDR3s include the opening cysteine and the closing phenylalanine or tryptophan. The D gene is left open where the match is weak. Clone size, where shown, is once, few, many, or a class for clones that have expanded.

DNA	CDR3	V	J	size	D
TGCGCCAGCAGCTTGGCCGCAGGGTCTAACTATGGCTACACCTTC	CASSLAAGSNYGYTF	TRBV5-1	TRBJ1-2	few	NA
TGTGCCAGCAGCTTGAAACAGGGGGGGTACAATGAGCAGTTCTTC	CASSLKQGGYNEQFF	TRBV5-6	TRBJ2-1	NA	NA
TGTGCCAGCAGCTTAGGCAGGGCAACTAATGAAAAACTGTTTTTT	CASSLGRATNEKLFF	TRBV7-9	TRBJ1-4	NA	NA
TGTGCCAGCAGCTTACAGGGACAGGGCTCCTACGAGCAGTACTTC	CASSLQGQGSYEQYF	TRBV7-2	TRBJ2-7	NA	TRBD1
TGTGCCAGCAGCTTAGGGCAGGGGGCGACATCCGGGGAGCTGTTTTTT	CASSLGQGATSGELFF	TRBV7-6	TRBJ2-2	few	TRBD1
TGCGCCAGCCCTAAGTCGTTACGCTTCCTCAACTATGGCTACACCTTC	CASPKSLRFLNYGYTF	TRBV23-1	TRBJ1-2	NA	NA
TGTGCCAGCACGCCGCTAGCCGGGGAGCTGTTTTTT	CASTPLAGELFF	TRBV2	TRBJ2-2	NA	NA
TGTGCCAGTAGTGGAGGGGGCCGGGGCTACACCTTC	CASSGGGRGYTF	TRBV19	TRBJ1-2	NA	TRBD1
TGTGCCAGCAACAAACAGGGGGCCCCCGGGGAGCTGTTTTTT	CASNKQGAPGELFF	TRBV6-5	TRBJ2-2	NA	TRBD1
TGTGCCAGCAGCTTAACTATAGAGGAAGGTTATGGCTACACCTTC	CASSLTIEEGYGYTF	TRBV7-9	TRBJ1-2	NA	NA
TGTGCCAGCAGTTATGACAGCCCCTACGAGCAGTACTTC	CASSYDSPYEQYF	TRBV6-6	TRBJ2-7	NA	NA
TGTGCCAGCAGCTACAGGAACTCTGGAAACACCATATATTTT	CASSYRNSGNTIYF	TRBV28	TRBJ1-3	NA	NA
TGTGCCACTAAGGACAGGGTGAACACTGAAGCTTTCTTT	CATKDRVNTEAFF	TRBV19	TRBJ1-1	NA	TRBD1
TGTGCCAGCAGCCCATCACCCCCCCGTTCGTCGGCCTACGAGCAGTACTTC	CASSPSPPRSSAYEQYF	TRBV7-6	TRBJ2-7	NA	NA
TGTGCCAGTAGATCCAACCTCTTAGGCCCCCGAGGCTCCTACGAGCAGTACTTC	CASRSNLLGPRGSYEQYF	TRBV19	TRBJ2-7	NA	NA
TGTGCCAGCAGCCGACACAGAGATCAGCCCCAGCATTTT	CASSRHRDQPQHF	TRBV7-8	TRBJ1-5	NA	NA
TGTGCCAGCAGCTTAGCAGGGGGCGAGCAGTACTTC	CASSLAGGEQYF	TRBV7-2	TRBJ2-7	NA	NA
TGTGCCAGCAGCTTGGAACAGGGCGCGGAAGCTTTCTTT	CASSLEQGAEAFF	TRBV11-3	TRBJ1-1	NA	NA
TGTGCCAGCAGCTGGCCCGGGACAGGGGGAGAAAAACTGTTTTTT	CASSWPGTGGEKLFF	TRBV7-2	TRBJ1-4	NA	TRBD1
TGTGCCAGCAGCCCCTTCGGGGGGGAAGGGTCCTACGAGCAGTACTTC	CASSPFGGEGSYEQYF	TRBV13	TRBJ2-7	NA	TRBD2
TGTGCCAGCAGTCCCGGGACAGTTCTCTACGAGCAGTACTTC	CASSPGTVLYEQYF	TRBV6-5	TRBJ2-7	NA	TRBD1
TGTGCCTGGAACCCCGAAACAGGGGGAAATGAGCAGTTCTTC	CAWNPETGGNEQFF	TRBV30	TRBJ2-1	NA	TRBD1
TGCGCCAGCAGCCCCAACCGGGACACGGACTACGAGCAGTACTTC	CASSPNRDTDYEQYF	TRBV5-1	TRBJ2-7	NA	NA
TGTGCCAGTAGTATAGGCGGGACTGTGGAGACCCAGTACTTC	CASSIGGTVETQYF	TRBV19	TRBJ2-5	NA	NA
TGTGCCAGCAGCCAAGCGATACGGGACAGGAGCACAGATACGCAGTATTTT	CASSQAIRDRSTDTQYF	TRBV5-4	TRBJ2-3	NA	TRBD1
TGTGCCTGGAGGGGACTAGCGGCTGATTACGGGACCCAGTACTTC	CAWRGLAADYGTQYF	TRBV30	TRBJ2-5	NA	TRBD2
TGTGCCAGCAGCCAAGGGGTATCGGGGGTGGATCAGCCCCAGCATTTT	CASSQGVSGVDQPQHF	TRBV4-2	TRBJ1-5	once	NA